The subject of this entry is one TCR beta chain. The data were obtained in a study of PD-1 blockade in classical Hodgkin lymphoma. Every patient was affected by relapse after autologous stem cell transplantation, while exposure to brentuximab vedotin was not uniform. This CDR3 spans 13 amino acids. The V gene's germline CDR1 is MNHEY and CDR2 SMNVEV (reference sequence). Trimming left V 8 bases short and J 1 base short, with 9 bases between. Sequencing was performed with immunoSEQ multiplex PCR; in TCRdb, only in-frame clones are kept and a portion is missing. Among 29,000 or so clones listed, 71% were seen once.

Specimen: peripheral blood mononuclear cells (PBMCs), collected before the second cycle of nivolumab. This sequence joins TRBV27 and TRBJ2-1, with no clear D. The clonotype originates from a human donor with classical Hodgkin lymphoma. CDR3 amino acids: CASGEQSYNEQFF. The CDR3 region has the DNA TGTGCCAGCGGGGAACAGTCCTACAATGAGCAGTTCTTC.